Below, 9 T cell receptor beta chains from the same sample are listed, as sequenced in a study of shared T cell receptors in the human thymus. Some clones are missing from TCRdb's copy, which holds only in-frame ones; the method was immunoSEQ multiplex PCR. This table has about 660,000 clones, approximately 88% appearing once. The data were also submitted as part of a second study, on human thymus T cells.

The source material was thymocytes. These receptors all stem from a boy under two years old with a congenital heart defect.

The chain has TRBV7-9 and TRBJ2-2; 9 bases map to TRBD1. There are 16 residues in the CDR3. The trim removed 1 base at V and 7 bases at J, leaving 7 bases unmatched. Germline CDR1 and CDR2: SEHNR and FQNEAQ (reference sequence). CDR3: CASSLEGQGLCGELFF. CDR3 bases: TGTGCCAGCAGCTTAGAGGGACAGGGTTTATGCGGGGAGCTGTTTTTT.

This chain links TRBV9 with TRBJ1-2, with D unclear. The germline V gene encodes CDR1 SGDLS and CDR2 YYNGEE. The CDR3 has 16 amino acids. Trimming shortened V by 0 bases and J by 4 bases, and 16 bases separated the two germline ends. The CDR3 DNA reads as TGTGCCAGCAGCGTAGTTCCCCGGGGTCCGGGCTATGGCTACACCTTC. It encodes CASSVVPRGPGYGYTF.

The J gene is TRBJ2-1, the V gene TRBV6-5, with 12 bases lining up with TRBD2. This CDR3 has 15 residues. Losses at the gene ends were 6 bases for V and 15 bases for J; bases not matched to a gene: 15. From germline, CDR1 is MNHEY and CDR2 SVGAGI. The CDR3 DNA follows: TGTGCCAGCAGACCAGGGGGACTAGCGGGCCCGGACCCGTTCTTC. Protein: CASRPGGLAGPDPFF.

V is TRBV5-1 and J is TRBJ1-2, with D unresolved. The CDR3 sequence is 15 residues long. Trimming left V 0 bases short and J 3 bases short, with 12 bases between. Looked up from germline, CDR1 is SGHRS and CDR2 is YFSETQ. The CDR3 DNA reads as TGCGCCAGCAGCTTGGGGGAGGACGTTGACTATGGCTACACCTTC. This codes for CASSLGEDVDYGYTF.

The chain employs TRBV7-6 and TRBJ2-5, with D perhaps TRBD1 (6 bases). The germline V gene has CDR1 SGHVS and CDR2 FNYEAQ. This CDR3 contains 16 residues. The V end was cut by 5 bases, the J end by 5 bases, with 21 bases between. CDR3 coding DNA: TGTGCCAGCAGCCCCGGGGCAGGGGTAATTGTGGAGACCCAGTACTTC. Translation gives CASSPGAGVIVETQYF. Full variable domain (outside the CDR3, taken from reference TRBV7-6 and TRBJ2-5): GAGVSQSPRYKVTKRGQDVALRCDPISGHVSLYWYRQALGQGPEFLTYFNYEAQQDKSGLPNDRFSAERPEGSISTLTIQRTEQRDSAMYRCASSPGAGVIVETQYFGPGTRLLVL.

The table lists this clone with a count of one. The V call is TRBV13, the J call TRBJ2-3; 11 bases agree with TRBD2. The germline CDR1 and CDR2 sequences are PRHDT and FYEKMQ (reference sequence). V was clipped by 5 bases and J by 3 bases; unmatched bases: 16. The CDR3 is 19 amino acids. CDR3 coding DNA: TGTGCCAGCAGCCATCTAACGAGACTGACTAGCGGGAAGACAGATACGCAGTATTTT. It codes for CASSHLTRLTSGKTDTQYF.

The chain combines TRBV25-1 with TRBJ2-1, with D possibly matching TRBD2 (6 bases). Trimming removed 4 bases at V and 8 bases at J, with 15 bases between. This CDR3 has 14 amino acids. Germline V lookup: CDR1 MGHDK, CDR2 SYGVNS. CDR3 sequence reads: CASSAGGPGYEQFF. The DNA for the CDR3 is TGTGCCAGCAGTGCCGGAGGGCCAGGGTATGAGCAGTTCTTC.

V gene TRBV10-1 combines with J gene TRBJ2-7; TRBD1 aligns across 7 bases. CDR3 length: 16 amino acids. The V segment lost 5 bases and the J segment 5 bases; nucleotides outside the gene matches: 15. Germline-derived CDR1 and CDR2 are WNHNN and SYGVQD (reference sequence). CDR3 in DNA: TGCGCCAGCAGTCCTTTTTTTTACAGGGGAAGGGACGAGCAGTACTTC. Encoded protein: CASSPFFYRGRDEQYF.

The chain joins TRBV13 to TRBJ2-3; the match to TRBD2 covers 7 bases. The V gene's germline CDR1 is PRHDT and CDR2 FYEKMQ (reference sequence). The J segment lost 1 base and the V segment lost 5 bases, leaving 6 bases of the junction unmatched. CDR3 length: 15 amino acids. The CDR3 loop is CASSLGEGCTDTQYF. The CDR3 bases are TGTGCCAGCAGCCTGGGGGAGGGATGCACAGATACGCAGTATTTT.